This T cell receptor beta chain was identified in a study of T cell responses to AZD1222 COVID-19 vaccine. Overall study findings and caveats: Nearly half of spike-specific TCRs reportedly go after variant regions that carry no mutations. Spike as a whole was targeted by vaccine-associated CD4 TCRs, dominant at 160-218 and 743-854.

Some second doses came at about 4 weeks and others at about 12 weeks; these were pooled. Details on this clone: Its specificity is unknown. This CDR3 is also generated by other DNA sequences in the sample.

The CDR3 is 14 amino acids. Germline V gene data show CDR1 as SGHNT and CDR2 as YYREEE (reference sequence). V shed 0 bases and J shed 1 base, with 7 bases lying between them. Method: immunoSEQ multiplex PCR; TCRdb's copy keeps in-frame clones and lacks some. The sample holds approximately 150,000 clones, more than 85% seen once. The chain employs TRBV5-4 and TRBJ1-1; possibly TRBD1 for D (5 bases). The sample in question was peripheral blood, obtained 28 days after the second AZD1222 dose. The clonotype originates from an adult who received the AZD1222 COVID-19 vaccine. CDR3: CASSLDRTNTEAFF. The CDR3 nucleotides are TGTGCCAGCAGCTTGGACAGGACGAACACTGAAGCTTTCTTT.